This TCR beta chain was recovered during a study of kidney transplant recipient with SARS-CoV-2 infection. TCRdb ran MiXCR on the reads and lists one entry per CDR3 protein. The table shows 200,000 to 300,000 distinct CDR3 sequences, with 29% occurring only once. The CDR3 length is 13 residues. CDR1 is SGHAT, CDR2 FQNNGV, per germline. The V segment lost 5 bases and the J segment 4 bases; nucleotides outside the gene matches: 5. Many counts were recorded for this clonotype. The chain couples TRBV11-2 to TRBJ2-7; 7 bases agree with TRBD2. Sequenced here: a blood sample, sampled at baseline and on day 111 from a kidney transplant recipient. The TCR comes from a male patient between 25 and 39 years old who had COVID-19 and was a kidney transplant recipient. Some T cells may have come from the graft donor. The CDR3 nucleotides read TGTGCCAGCAGCCTAAGCGGGGCTTACGAGCAGTACTTC. Translated: CASSLSGAYEQYF.